Below, 29 T cell receptor beta chains from the same sample are listed, as sequenced in a study of CXCR3-negative and CXCR3-positive naive CD8 T cells. No antigens are known for them. General study points: Hydrophobicity of TRB CDR3s was greater in CXCR3-positive naive cells than in CXCR3-negative naive cells.

With UMI labels, 5' RACE was used to prepare the TRB cDNA libraries. TCRdb reanalyzed the 5' RACE reads, giving one entry per CDR3 protein sequence and no DNA. This sample contains 150,000 to 160,000 distinct CDR3 sequences. The sample was naive CXCR3+ CD8+ T cells from blood. Subset reported: CD45RO-CCR7+CD27+CD95- naive CD8+ T cells expressing CXCR3 (TNR3+). The receptors originated from a human donor in good health. Some clones in this sample may be carry-over from other donors' samples.

V and J are TRBV4-3 and TRBJ1-3; TCRdb returns TRBD1, unconfirmable since there is no DNA. CDR1 and CDR2 (germline): LGHNA, YSLEER. The CDR3 contains 17 residues. The CDR3 is CASSQDRTGSSGNTIYF.

The chain joins TRBV27 to TRBJ2-3; with no DNA, the TCRdb D assignment of TRBD2 cannot be verified. This CDR3 has 16 residues. Germline assignment: CDR1 MNHEY and CDR2 SMNVEV (reference sequence). The CDR3 protein is CASSPRLAGFTDTQYF.

This chain connects TRBV12-3 or TRBV12-4 to TRBJ1-5; the TCRdb D gene call, TRBD1, has no DNA to confirm it. The length of the CDR3 is 14 residues. The CDR3 loop is CASSPGSGNQPQHF.

The rearrangement links TRBV7-9 to TRBJ2-2; TCRdb outputs TRBD2, but without DNA this stays unchecked. From germline, CDR1 is SEHNR and CDR2 FQNEAQ (reference sequence). This CDR3 contains 16 residues. The chain's CDR3 is CASSFRRLGPTGELFF.

The chain carries TRBV7-9 and TRBJ2-7; the D call of TRBD1 rests on TCRdb alone, since no DNA is present to check it. CDR3 length: 13 amino acids. Germline V lookup: CDR1 SEHNR, CDR2 FQNEAQ (reference sequence). CDR3 in amino acids: CASSFPDRVEHYF.

The chain carries TRBV28 and TRBJ1-4; TCRdb lists TRBD1, though no DNA is available to test this call. Germline CDR1 is MDHEN and CDR2 is SYDVKM. CDR3 length: 16 residues. This CDR3 is CASSPNRDRGPEKLFF.

The chain couples TRBV9 to TRBJ2-3; checking the TCRdb D call of TRBD2 is not possible without DNA. The CDR3 is 15 residues long. CDR1 SGDLS and CDR2 YYNGEE come from the germline V gene. CDR3 region: CASSFTSGGTDTQYF.

The chain has TRBV21-1 and TRBJ2-7; the TCRdb call, TRBD2, lacks DNA for checking. TRBV21-1 is a listed pseudogene. The CDR3 loop spans 14 amino acids. CDR3 region: CASSRFAGGYEQYF.

The rearrangement links TRBV28 to TRBJ2-7; TCRdb selects TRBD2, and the lack of DNA leaves this call unchecked. Germline V CDR1 and CDR2: MDHEN, SYDVKM. This CDR3 contains 15 residues. Here the CDR3 reads CASSSLGPDTYEQYF.

V and J are TRBV7-9 and TRBJ1-1; TCRdb designates TRBD1, a call that cannot be tested without DNA. The CDR3 has 13 amino acids. CDR1 is SEHNR, CDR2 FQNEAQ, per germline (reference sequence). The CDR3 sequence is CASSLAGGGEAFF.

The chain carries TRBV20-1 and TRBJ2-7; TCRdb's assignment of TRBD1 cannot be checked, as there is no DNA. Germline values: CDR1 DFQATT, CDR2 SNEGSKA (reference sequence). This CDR3 comprises 15 residues. The CDR3 loop reads CSASPLGHISYEQYF.

The rearrangement uses TRBV28 and TRBJ2-7; TCRdb's D call of TRBD1 is untestable without DNA. The CDR3 extends over 14 amino acids. Germline V gives CDR1 MDHEN, CDR2 SYDVKM. The CDR3 sequence is CASSPGTGIGEQYF.

The chain combines TRBV7-6 with TRBJ2-7; TCRdb lists TRBD2, though no DNA is available to test this call. CDR1 and CDR2 from the germline V gene are SGHVS and FNYEAQ. This CDR3 region has 14 residues. The CDR3 spells CASSSIAGDYEQYF.

V is TRBV12-3 or TRBV12-4 and J is TRBJ2-1; TCRdb's D call, TRBD1, is unchecked because there is no DNA. The length of the CDR3 is 14 residues. This CDR3 reads CASSIQGTYNEQFF.

This rearrangement joins TRBV28 to TRBJ2-7. Germline lookup yields CDR1 MDHEN and CDR2 SYDVKM. The CDR3 contains 14 residues. The CDR3 reads CASSQTDNSYEQYF.

The chain couples TRBV29-1 to TRBJ2-3; the TCRdb D gene call, TRBD1, has no DNA to confirm it. The CDR3 is made up of 16 amino acids. CDR1 and CDR2 (germline): SQVTM, ANQGSEA. CDR3: CSVEGLLSALTDTQYF.

J is TRBJ1-4 and V is TRBV4-1; TCRdb gives TRBD1 as the D gene, but with no DNA this cannot be confirmed. The CDR3 consists of 15 residues. CDR1 and CDR2 from the germline V gene are MGHRA and YSYEKL. The CDR3 region is CASSQVRDPNEKLFF.

The rearrangement joins TRBV5-5 to TRBJ2-5. Germline V CDR1 and CDR2: SGHKS, YYEKEE (reference sequence). This CDR3 is 15 amino acids long. This CDR3 reads CASSFTLGVQETQYF.

The chain uses TRBV29-1 and TRBJ2-7; TCRdb selects TRBD1, and the lack of DNA leaves this call unchecked. CDR3 size: 16 residues. Germline loops: CDR1 SQVTM, CDR2 ANQGSEA. CDR3 amino acids: CSVEQPLAGKGNEQYF.

J is TRBJ2-2 and V is TRBV29-1; TCRdb calls TRBD1, which cannot be checked without DNA. This CDR3 has 12 amino acids. Germline lookup yields CDR1 SQVTM and CDR2 ANQGSEA. The CDR3 here is CSVATGAGELFF.

This chain joins TRBV5-5 and TRBJ2-7; TCRdb's D call of TRBD1 is untestable without DNA. The germline V gene encodes CDR1 SGHKS and CDR2 YYEKEE (reference sequence). The CDR3 spans 15 residues. Here the CDR3 reads CASSLVLGGIYEQYF.

This chain uses TRBV7-9 with TRBJ2-3. The CDR3 length is 15 residues. Germline V gives CDR1 SEHNR, CDR2 FQNEAQ (reference sequence). CDR3 protein: CASSTTITLTDTQYF.

V and J are TRBV9 and TRBJ1-5; TCRdb's D call, TRBD1, is unchecked because there is no DNA. Germline lookup yields CDR1 SGDLS and CDR2 YYNGEE. The CDR3 sequence is 15 residues long. CDR3 protein: CASSMTGNSNQPQHF.

This chain connects TRBV12-3 or TRBV12-4 to TRBJ1-5. The CDR3 extends over 17 amino acids. The CDR3 loop reads CASSLFLSVSSNQPQHF.

The V and J genes are TRBV7-9 and TRBJ1-2. The CDR3 has 15 amino acids. CDR1 SEHNR and CDR2 FQNEAQ come from the germline V gene (reference sequence). The CDR3 loop reads CASSLKNKGHYGYTF.

The CDR3 is CASSFRSLGQSGETQYF. V and J are TRBV5-8 and TRBJ2-5. The CDR3 extends over 17 amino acids. Germline-derived CDR1 and CDR2 are SGHTS and YDEGEE.

V and J are TRBV7-9 and TRBJ1-2; TCRdb indicates TRBD1, and absent DNA this call remains unverified. This CDR3 has 14 amino acids. Germline values: CDR1 SEHNR, CDR2 FQNEAQ (reference sequence). The CDR3 here is CASSSTGQDYGYTF.

This chain connects TRBV12-3 or TRBV12-4 to TRBJ2-5. This CDR3 contains 16 residues. The CDR3 is CASSLTRVRYQETQYF.

V and J are TRBV27 and TRBJ2-7; the TRBD2 assignment by TCRdb is unverifiable without DNA. The CDR3 has 13 residues. Germline values: CDR1 MNHEY, CDR2 SMNVEV (reference sequence). The CDR3 sequence is CASSLTSDYEQYF.